This T cell receptor beta chain is drawn from a study of cytomegalovirus exposure and HLA in healthy donors. On this clone: Antigen: not known. One junction end does not reproduce the germline sequence, and a read error may be involved.

Study-wide results and caveats: By a later analysis, the bulk of CMV-associated TCR beta chains appeared HLA-restricted. A missense variant in DCLRE1C was later tied to TCR beta V- and J-gene trimming. The presence/absence work took it that sequencing depth was about the same across donors.

In the PCR, 60 Vbeta and 13 Jbeta primers were used. The method was immunoSEQ multiplex PCR; TCRdb's version includes in-frame clones alone and lacks a portion of them. The sample has some 150,000 clones, about 75% seen once. CDR3 length: 14 amino acids. CDR1 and CDR2 (germline): ENHRY, SYGVKD. Sequencing was performed on PBMCs. The TCR originated in a middle-aged man in good health and CMV-seronegative. The chain carries TRBV10-3 and TRBJ2-7, with 7 positions matching TRBD1. The CDR3 spells CASSDQQGSYEQYF. CDR3 sequence (DNA): TGTGCCAGCAGTGACCAACAGGGGTCTTACGAGCAGTACTTC.